This T cell receptor (beta chain) emerged from a study of T cell responses to AZD1222 COVID-19 vaccine. Study outcomes and limitations: Close to half of all spike-specific TCRs reportedly target regions of the variants that are unmutated.

Comment on this clone: The target antigen is unknown.

Here immunoSEQ multiplex PCR was the method, and the copy in TCRdb shows in-frame clones only, minus some. Of some 150,000 clones in the sample, about 91% were seen once. Germline CDR1 is MDHEN and CDR2 is SYDVKM. The CDR3 has 15 residues. V shed 2 bases, J shed 4 bases, and the junction held 0 bases outside the gene matches. This TCR was sampled from an adult who received the AZD1222 COVID-19 vaccine. The chain uses TRBV28 and TRBJ2-5, with 14 nucleotides matching TRBD2. Specimen: peripheral blood, collected 28 days after the second AZD1222 dose. CDR3 nucleotides: TGTGCCAGCAGTTTAGGGACTAGCGGGAGAGAGACCCAGTACTTC. It translates to CASSLGTSGRETQYF.